This T cell receptor beta chain is from a study of T cell responses to AZD1222 COVID-19 vaccine. General observations from the study: Clonal diversity was possibly underestimated; the donors were predominantly white British and more often female. Spike-specific TCR breadth and depth went up after people got two AZD1222 doses.

CDR1 is SGHRS, CDR2 YFSETQ, per germline. After removal of 8 bases from V and 2 bases from J, the junction contained 9 bases not matched to a gene. The length of the CDR3 is 14 residues. Sequencing used immunoSEQ multiplex PCR; TCRdb keeps in-frame clones, though not all of them. The profile covers 100,000 to 150,000 clones, with 88% appearing a single time and roughly a sixth taken by the ten largest. Regarding this clone: Its antigen remains unidentified.

The sequences come from peripheral blood, collected on day 0 of MenACWY control vaccination. This sequence joins TRBV5-1 and TRBJ2-5, with 7 nucleotides matching TRBD1. The receptor was derived from an adult in good health. DNA for the CDR3: TGCGCCAGTTATCAAGGGGGCTCACAAGAGACCCAGTACTTC. Protein sequence: CASYQGGSQETQYF.